The 5 T cell receptor beta chains below all came from one sample that was sequenced in a study of molecular identifiers for immune sequencing clone quantification. A single record per CDR3 protein comes from TCRdb applying MiXCR to the PCR reads. This sample has some 580,000 distinct CDR3 sequences; around 25% occur once, and the top ten carry 0.7% to 0.95%. The sample consisted of naive CD8+ T cells from blood, with Jurkat cell RNA spiked in. The subset was: FACS-sorted CD8+CD4-CCR7+CD45RA+ naive T cells. The receptors derive from a human donor in good health. Some libraries in this study had Jurkat cell RNA spiked in.

Many counts were recorded for this clonotype. The chain uses TRBV4-3 and TRBJ2-3; 9 positions agree with TRBD2. CDR3 size: 17 residues. The trim removed 2 bases at V and 3 bases at J, leaving 9 bases unmatched. Germline loops: CDR1 LGHNA, CDR2 YSLEER. CDR3 DNA: TGCGCCAGCAGCCAACGTTGGCGGGGGGGTCTGACAGATACGCAGTATTTT. It codes for CASSQRWRGGLTDTQYF.

This clonotype was seen a few times. The chain recombines TRBV15 with TRBJ2-7; 7 positions agree with TRBD2. CDR1 is LNHNV, CDR2 YYDKDF, per germline (reference sequence). V lost 0 bases and J lost 2; bases outside the gene matches: 7. The CDR3 extends over 16 amino acids. CDR3 coding DNA: TGTGCCACCAGCAGAGATCGAGGGAGGGCCGCCTACGAGCAGTACTTC. Translated: CATSRDRGRAAYEQYF.

This chain connects TRBV28 to TRBJ2-1; D possibly uses TRBD1 or TRBD2 (5 bases each). Deletions cut 6 bases from V and 9 bases from J, with 21 bases between. The CDR3 extends over 15 amino acids. CDR1 is MDHEN, CDR2 SYDVKM, per germline. In DNA, the CDR3 is TGTGCCAGCAGGTTACTGAGTGGGACCAGAGGTGAGCAGTTCTTC. This gives the protein CASRLLSGTRGEQFF.

The rearrangement joins TRBV5-1 to TRBJ2-2; 14 positions agree with TRBD2. Germline assignment: CDR1 SGHRS and CDR2 YFSETQ. This CDR3 has 17 amino acids. V trimming: 4 bases; J trimming: 0 bases; junction bases outside the gene matches: 2. CDR3 in amino acids: CASSPGLAGANTGELFF. In DNA form, the CDR3 reads TGCGCCAGCAGCCCGGGACTAGCGGGAGCGAACACCGGGGAGCTGTTTTTT.

This clonotype occurred many times. The genes are TRBV27 and TRBJ1-1, with D unclear. From germline, CDR1 is MNHEY and CDR2 SMNVEV (reference sequence). V was cut by 1 base and J by 0 bases, with 12 bases left in between. This CDR3 spans 16 amino acids. CDR3 region: CASSLYQTVMNTEAFF. The CDR3 bases are TGTGCCAGCAGTTTATACCAGACTGTGATGAACACTGAAGCTTTCTTT.